The clone carrying this T cell receptor beta chain has just a few counts. Its antigen remains unidentified. Looked up from germline, CDR1 is SGHRS and CDR2 is YFSETQ. The trim removed 7 bases at V and 2 bases at J, leaving 6 bases unmatched. This CDR3 contains 14 residues. The data stem from a study of CD8+ T cells in alopecia areata. Sorting separated CD4+ and CD8+ T cells out of PBMCs. Study-level results: Researchers reported that TCR sharing among patients proved less clear than in mice, possibly HLA-linked.

Investigators isolated RNA and reverse transcribed it into cDNA to act as the sequencing template. Libraries were prepared by immunoSEQ multiplex PCR; TCRdb keeps only in-frame clonotypes and omits some of them. Seen here are around 120,000 clones, 35% to 40% observed once, and the top ten hold roughly 3.3%. This TCR came from a human donor with alopecia areata. V usage is TRBV5-1 and J usage is TRBJ2-1; TRBD1 matches at 7 bases. The sequencing input was CD4+ T cells sorted from blood. The CDR3 nucleotides are TGCGCCAGCGTCTCCGGGACAGCCTACAATGAGCAGTTCTTC. Translated, it gives CASVSGTAYNEQFF.